The clone carrying this T cell receptor (beta chain) turned up a few times. The data are from a study of blood T cells in healthy people across ages. CDR3 length equals 15 residues. The trim removed 4 bases at V and 4 bases at J, leaving 5 bases unmatched. Germline loops: CDR1 SGHRS, CDR2 YFSETQ. A J-beta primer mix and a sample-barcoded 5' primer were used in a second PCR of about 6 to 12 cycles. One entry per CDR3 protein, called by TCRdb with MiXCR from the 5' RACE reads. The table lists fewer than 1.5 million distinct CDR3 sequences, around 42% of them singletons. The J gene is TRBJ2-3, the V gene TRBV5-1, with 11 bases lining up with TRBD2. The sequenced sample was blood. The sequence was obtained from a woman under 30 in good health. The CDR3 DNA follows: TGCGCCAGCAGCCCATATAGCGGGGGGGCAGATACGCAGTATTTT. Its translation is CASSPYSGGADTQYF.